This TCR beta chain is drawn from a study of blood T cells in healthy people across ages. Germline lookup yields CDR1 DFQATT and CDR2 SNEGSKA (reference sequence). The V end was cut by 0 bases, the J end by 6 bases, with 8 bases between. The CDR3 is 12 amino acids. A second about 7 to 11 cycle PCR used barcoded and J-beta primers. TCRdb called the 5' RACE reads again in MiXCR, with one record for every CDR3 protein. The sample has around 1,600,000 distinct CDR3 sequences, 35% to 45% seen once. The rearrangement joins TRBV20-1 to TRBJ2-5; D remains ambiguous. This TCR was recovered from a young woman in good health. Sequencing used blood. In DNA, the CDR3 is TGCAGTGCTAGAGAGGCACTCCAGACCCAGTACTTC. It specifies CSAREALQTQYF.